The sample holds many counts of the clone carrying this TCR beta chain. Its antigen remains unidentified. This sequence may be a read error, since a much larger clone differs from it by one base. Through a sample-barcoded 5' primer and a J-beta primer mix, a second PCR was run for about 6 to 12 cycles. Carrying 12 random nucleotides, a template-switch adaptor labeled each individual cDNA molecule. MiXCR, run by TCRdb on the 5' RACE reads, gives a single entry per CDR3 protein. The table shows around 670,000 distinct CDR3 sequences, with approximately 30% occurring only once. Healthy Russian Caucasian donors spanned ages about 6 to 100 years. Isolating PBMCs gave at least 6 million of these cells per sample. This specimen comes from a study of blood T cells in healthy people across ages. Whole-study results and caveats: Naive CD4+ cell counts and diversity both ran higher in long-lived than in aged donors.

This receptor was identified in a woman at least 80 years old in good health. Material: blood.

Written as DNA, the CDR3 is TGTGCCAGCAGCTTATCGGGGGGGCTCTACAATGAGCAGTACTTC. As protein: CASSLSGGLYNEQYF. J is TRBJ2-1 and V is TRBV7-2; TRBD2 aligns across 8 bases. Near its end, the DNA agrees better with TRBJ2-7, so the J call may be wrong. The germline V gene has CDR1 SGHTA and CDR2 FQGNSA. The CDR3 sequence is 15 residues long.